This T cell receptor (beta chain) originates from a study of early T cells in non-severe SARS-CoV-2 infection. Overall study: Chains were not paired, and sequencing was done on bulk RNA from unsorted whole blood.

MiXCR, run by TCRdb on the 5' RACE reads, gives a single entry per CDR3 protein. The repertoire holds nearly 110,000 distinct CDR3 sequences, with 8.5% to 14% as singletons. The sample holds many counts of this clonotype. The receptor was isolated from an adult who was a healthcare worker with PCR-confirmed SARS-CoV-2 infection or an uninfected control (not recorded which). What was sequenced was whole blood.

The CDR3 reads CASSNTGLAGNNEQFF. Written as DNA, the CDR3 is TGTGCCAGCAGTAACACGGGACTAGCGGGAAACAATGAGCAGTTCTTC. J is TRBJ2-1 and V is TRBV6-6; TRBD2 aligns across 13 bases. With 5 bases clipped from V and 5 bases from J, the junction kept 6 bases outside the gene matches. CDR1 is MNHNY, CDR2 SVGAGI, per germline (reference sequence). This CDR3 is built from 16 residues.